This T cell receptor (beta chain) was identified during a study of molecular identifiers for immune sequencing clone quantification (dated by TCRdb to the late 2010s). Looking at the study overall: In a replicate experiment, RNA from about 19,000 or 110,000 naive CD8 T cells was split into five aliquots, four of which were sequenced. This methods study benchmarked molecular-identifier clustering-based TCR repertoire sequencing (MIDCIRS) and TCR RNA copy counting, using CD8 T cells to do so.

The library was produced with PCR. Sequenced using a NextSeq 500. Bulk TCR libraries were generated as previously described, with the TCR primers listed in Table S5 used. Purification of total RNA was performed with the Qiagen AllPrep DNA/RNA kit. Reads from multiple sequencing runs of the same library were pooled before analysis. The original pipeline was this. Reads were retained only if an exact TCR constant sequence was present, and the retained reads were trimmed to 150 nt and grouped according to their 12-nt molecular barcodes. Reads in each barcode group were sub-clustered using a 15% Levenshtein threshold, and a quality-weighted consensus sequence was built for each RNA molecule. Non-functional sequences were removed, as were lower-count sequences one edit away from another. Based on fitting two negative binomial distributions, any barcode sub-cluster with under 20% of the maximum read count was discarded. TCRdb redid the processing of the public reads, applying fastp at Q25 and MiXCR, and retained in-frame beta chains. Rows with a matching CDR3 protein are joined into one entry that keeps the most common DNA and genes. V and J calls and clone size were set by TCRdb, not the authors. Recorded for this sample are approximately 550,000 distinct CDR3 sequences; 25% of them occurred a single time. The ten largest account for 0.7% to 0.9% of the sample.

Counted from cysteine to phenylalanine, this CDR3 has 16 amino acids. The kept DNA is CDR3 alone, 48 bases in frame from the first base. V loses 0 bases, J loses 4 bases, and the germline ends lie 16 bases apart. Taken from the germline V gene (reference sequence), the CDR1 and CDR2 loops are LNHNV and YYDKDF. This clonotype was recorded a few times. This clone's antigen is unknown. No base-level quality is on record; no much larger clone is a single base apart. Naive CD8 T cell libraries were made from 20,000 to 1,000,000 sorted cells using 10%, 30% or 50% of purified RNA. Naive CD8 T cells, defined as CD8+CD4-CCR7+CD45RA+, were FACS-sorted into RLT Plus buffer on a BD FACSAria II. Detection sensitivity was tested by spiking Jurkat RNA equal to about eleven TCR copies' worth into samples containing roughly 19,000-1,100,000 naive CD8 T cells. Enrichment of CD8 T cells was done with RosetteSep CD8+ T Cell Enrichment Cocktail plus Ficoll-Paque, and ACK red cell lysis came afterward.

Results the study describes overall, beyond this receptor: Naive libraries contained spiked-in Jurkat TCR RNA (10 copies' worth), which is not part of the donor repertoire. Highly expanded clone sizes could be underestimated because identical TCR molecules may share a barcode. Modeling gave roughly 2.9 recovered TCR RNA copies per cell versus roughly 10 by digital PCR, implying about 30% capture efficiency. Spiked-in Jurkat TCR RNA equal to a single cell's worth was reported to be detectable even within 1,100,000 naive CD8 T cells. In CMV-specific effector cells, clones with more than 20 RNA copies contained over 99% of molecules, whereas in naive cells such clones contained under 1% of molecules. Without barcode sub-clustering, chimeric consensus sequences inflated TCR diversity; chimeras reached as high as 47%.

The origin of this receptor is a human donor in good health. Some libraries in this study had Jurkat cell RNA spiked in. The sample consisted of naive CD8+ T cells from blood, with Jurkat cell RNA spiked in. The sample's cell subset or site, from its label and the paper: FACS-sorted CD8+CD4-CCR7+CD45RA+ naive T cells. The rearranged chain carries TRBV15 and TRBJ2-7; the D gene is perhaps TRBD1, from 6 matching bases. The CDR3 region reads CATSRDLRGMGYEQYF. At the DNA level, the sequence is TGTGCCACCAGCAGAGATTTAAGGGGGATGGGGTACGAGCAGTACTTC.